This TCR beta chain was obtained from a study of T cells after yellow fever vaccination. The germline V gene encodes CDR1 DFQATT and CDR2 SNEGSKA (reference sequence). This CDR3 has 17 residues. 5'RACE template switching produced TCR cDNA carrying a universal primer site and UMIs. TCRdb ran MiXCR on the 5' RACE reads and lists one entry per CDR3 protein. The data show hundreds of thousands of distinct CDR3 sequences, with roughly an eighth seen just once and approximately 15% held by the top ten. This material consisted of PBMCs, taken on the day of the yellow fever booster vaccination. The clonotype comes from a man younger than 40 who received the YFV17D yellow fever vaccine. The chain is built from TRBV20-1 and TRBJ2-3; D possibly corresponds to TRBD1 (10 bases). This CDR3 reads CCFGTGDLAGPTDTQYF. As DNA, the CDR3 is TGCTGCTTCGGGACAGGGGACCTAGCGGGGCCAACAGATACGCAGTATTTT.